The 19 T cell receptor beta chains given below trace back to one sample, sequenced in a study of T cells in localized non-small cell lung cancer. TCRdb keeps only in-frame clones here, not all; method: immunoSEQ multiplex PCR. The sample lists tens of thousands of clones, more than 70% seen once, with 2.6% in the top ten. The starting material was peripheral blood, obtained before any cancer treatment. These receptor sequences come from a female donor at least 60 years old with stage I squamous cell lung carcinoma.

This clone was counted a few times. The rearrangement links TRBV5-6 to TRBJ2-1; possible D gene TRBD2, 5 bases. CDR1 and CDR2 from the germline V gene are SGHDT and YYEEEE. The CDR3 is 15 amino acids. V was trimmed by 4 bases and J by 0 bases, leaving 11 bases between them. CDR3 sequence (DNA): TGTGCCAGCAGCGGGATAGAGGGCTCCTACAATGAGCAGTTCTTC. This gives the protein CASSGIEGSYNEQFF.

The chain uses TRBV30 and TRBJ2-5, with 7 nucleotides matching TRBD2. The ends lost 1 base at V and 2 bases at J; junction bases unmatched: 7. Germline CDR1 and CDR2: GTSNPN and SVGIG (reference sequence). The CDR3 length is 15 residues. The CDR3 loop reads CAWSAPAGLQETQYF. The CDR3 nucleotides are TGTGCCTGGAGTGCACCAGCGGGGCTACAAGAGACCCAGTACTTC.

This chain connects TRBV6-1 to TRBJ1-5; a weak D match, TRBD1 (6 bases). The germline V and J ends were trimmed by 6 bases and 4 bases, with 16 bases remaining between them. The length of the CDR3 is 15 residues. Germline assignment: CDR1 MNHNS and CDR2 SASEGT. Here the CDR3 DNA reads TGTGCCAGCAGGCGCCTGGGCAGGGGAAATCAGCCCCAGCATTTT. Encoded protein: CASRRLGRGNQPQHF.

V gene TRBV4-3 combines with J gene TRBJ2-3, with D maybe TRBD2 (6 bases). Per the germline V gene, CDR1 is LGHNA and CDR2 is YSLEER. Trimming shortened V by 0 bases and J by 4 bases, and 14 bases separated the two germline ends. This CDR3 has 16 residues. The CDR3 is CASSQDDGSRADTQYF. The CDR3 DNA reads TGCGCCAGCAGCCAAGACGACGGGAGTAGGGCAGATACGCAGTATTTT.

CDR3 sequence reads: CASSSVGTGGIGTEAFF. The CDR3 DNA reads TGTGCCAGCAGCTCTGTCGGGACAGGGGGAATAGGCACTGAAGCTTTCTTT. This sequence joins TRBV7-9 and TRBJ1-1; 11 bases are shared with TRBD1. This CDR3 is built from 17 residues. The trim removed 4 bases at V and 4 bases at J, leaving 11 bases unmatched. Germline CDR1 SEHNR, CDR2 FQNEAQ (reference sequence).

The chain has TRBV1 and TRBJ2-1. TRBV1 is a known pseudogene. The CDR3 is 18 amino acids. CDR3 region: CTSSPPGEGAPHYNEQFF. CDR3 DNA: TGCACCAGCAGCCCTCCAGGGGAGGGGGCCCCCCACTACAATGAGCAGTTCTTC.

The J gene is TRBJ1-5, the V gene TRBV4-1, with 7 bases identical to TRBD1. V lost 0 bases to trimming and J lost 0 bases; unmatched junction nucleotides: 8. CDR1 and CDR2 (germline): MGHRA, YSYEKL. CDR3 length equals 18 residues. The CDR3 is CASSQEAGGGNSNQPQHF. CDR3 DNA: TGCGCCAGCAGCCAAGAGGCAGGGGGTGGCAATAGCAATCAGCCCCAGCATTTT.

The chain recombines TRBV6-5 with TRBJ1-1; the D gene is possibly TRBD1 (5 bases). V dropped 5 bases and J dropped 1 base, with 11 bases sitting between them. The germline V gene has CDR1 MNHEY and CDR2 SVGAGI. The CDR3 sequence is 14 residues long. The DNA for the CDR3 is TGTGCCAGCAGTGGGGACCTAGGGAACACTGAAGCTTTCTTT. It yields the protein CASSGDLGNTEAFF.

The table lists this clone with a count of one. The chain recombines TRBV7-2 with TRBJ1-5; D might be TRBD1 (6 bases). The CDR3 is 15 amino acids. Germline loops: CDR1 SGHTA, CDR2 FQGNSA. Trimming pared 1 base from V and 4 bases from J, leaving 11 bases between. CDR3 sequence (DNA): TGTGCCAGCAGCTTAGGAGGGACAACAAATCAGCCCCAGCATTTT. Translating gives CASSLGGTTNQPQHF.

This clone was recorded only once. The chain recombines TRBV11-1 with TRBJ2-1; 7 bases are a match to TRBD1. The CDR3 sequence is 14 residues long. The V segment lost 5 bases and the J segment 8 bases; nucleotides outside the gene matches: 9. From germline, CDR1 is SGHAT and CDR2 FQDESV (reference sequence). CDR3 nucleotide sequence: TGTGCCAGCAGCCCGAATCGACAGGGAGATGAGCAGTTCTTC. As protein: CASSPNRQGDEQFF.

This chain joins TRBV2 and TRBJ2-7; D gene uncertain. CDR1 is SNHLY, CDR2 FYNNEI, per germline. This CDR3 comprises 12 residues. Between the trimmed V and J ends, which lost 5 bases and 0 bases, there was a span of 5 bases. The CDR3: CASSLSSYEQYF. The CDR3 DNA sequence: TGTGCCAGCAGTCTTTCCTCCTACGAGCAGTACTTC.

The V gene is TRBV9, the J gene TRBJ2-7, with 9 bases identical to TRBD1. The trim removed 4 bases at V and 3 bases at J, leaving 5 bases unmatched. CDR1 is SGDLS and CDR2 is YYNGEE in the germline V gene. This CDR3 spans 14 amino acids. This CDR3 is CASSTGQGLYEQYF. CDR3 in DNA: TGTGCCAGCAGCACCGGACAGGGGCTCTACGAGCAGTACTTC. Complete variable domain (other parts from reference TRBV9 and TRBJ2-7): DSGVTQTPKHLITATGQRVTLRCSPRSGDLSVYWYQQSLDQGLQFLIQYYNGEERAKGNILERFSAQQFPDLHSELNLSSLELGDSALYFCASSTGQGLYEQYFGPGTRLTVT.

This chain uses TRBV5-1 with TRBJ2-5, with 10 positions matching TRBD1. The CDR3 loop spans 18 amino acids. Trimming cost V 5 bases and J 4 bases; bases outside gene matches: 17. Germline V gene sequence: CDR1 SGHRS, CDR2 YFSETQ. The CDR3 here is CASRSRTGGLMMGETQYF. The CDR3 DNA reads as TGCGCCAGCAGGTCACGGACAGGGGGTTTGATGATGGGAGAGACCCAGTACTTC.

This chain's CDR3 is CASSRWDLLSTEAFF. CDR3 sequence (DNA): TGTGCCAGCAGCCGGTGGGACCTTTTAAGCACTGAAGCTTTCTTT. The rearrangement uses TRBV5-6 and TRBJ1-1; TRBD1 might be the D (5 bases). Trimming took 4 bases from V and 4 from J, leaving 17 bases between them. Germline V lookup: CDR1 SGHDT, CDR2 YYEEEE. The length of the CDR3 is 15 residues.

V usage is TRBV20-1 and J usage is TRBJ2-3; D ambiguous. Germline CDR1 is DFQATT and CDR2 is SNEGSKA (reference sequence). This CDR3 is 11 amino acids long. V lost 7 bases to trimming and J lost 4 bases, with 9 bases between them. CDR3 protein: CSVSVPDTQYF. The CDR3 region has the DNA TGCAGTGTGAGTGTCCCAGATACGCAGTATTTT.

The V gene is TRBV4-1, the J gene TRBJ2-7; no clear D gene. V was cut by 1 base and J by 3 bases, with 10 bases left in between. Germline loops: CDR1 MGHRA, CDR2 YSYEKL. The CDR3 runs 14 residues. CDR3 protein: CASSQVTGYYEQYF. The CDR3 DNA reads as TGCGCCAGCAGCCAAGTAACCGGTTACTACGAGCAGTACTTC.

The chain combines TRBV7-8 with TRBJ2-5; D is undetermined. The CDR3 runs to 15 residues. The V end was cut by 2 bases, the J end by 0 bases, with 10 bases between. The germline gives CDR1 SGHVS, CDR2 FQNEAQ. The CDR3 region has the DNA TGTGCCAGCAGCTTAACATCGGATTACCAAGAGACCCAGTACTTC. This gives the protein CASSLTSDYQETQYF.

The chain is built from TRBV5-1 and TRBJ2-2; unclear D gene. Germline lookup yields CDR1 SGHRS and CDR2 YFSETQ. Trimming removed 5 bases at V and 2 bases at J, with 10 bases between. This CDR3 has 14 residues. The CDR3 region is CASSKQPNTGELFF. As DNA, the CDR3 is TGCGCCAGCAGTAAACAGCCAAACACCGGGGAGCTGTTTTTT.

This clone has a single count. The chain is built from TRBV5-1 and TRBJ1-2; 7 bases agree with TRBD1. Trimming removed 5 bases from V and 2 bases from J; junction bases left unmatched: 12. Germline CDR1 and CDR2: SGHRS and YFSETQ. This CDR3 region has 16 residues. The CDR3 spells CASSWSRQGRNYGYTF. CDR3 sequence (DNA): TGCGCCAGCAGTTGGAGTCGACAGGGCAGAAACTATGGCTACACCTTC.